This T cell receptor (beta chain) was sequenced during a study of T cell repertoires in cytomegalovirus infection. General study findings and limits: Accumulated public TCR beta family frequency recognized individuals carrying CMV together with the relevant HLA.

In this sample, this clonotype turned up many times. Its antigen is undetermined. TCRdb reprocessed the reads with MiXCR, giving one entry per CDR3 protein. The table includes roughly 600,000 distinct CDR3 sequences, 24% detected once. Germline V lookup: CDR1 MNHNS, CDR2 SASEGT. This CDR3 has 13 amino acids. Trimming pared 6 bases from V and 3 bases from J, leaving 12 bases between. The source is a human donor in good health (CMV status not recorded). Some clones in this sample may be carry-over from other donors' samples. The genes are TRBV6-1 and TRBJ2-7; no firm D call. What was sequenced was CD8+ T cells from PBMCs. CDR3 DNA sequence: TGTGCCAGCAGGCCCAGGACGGACTACGAGCAGTACTTC. It codes for CASRPRTDYEQYF.